This entry lists 27 T cell receptor beta chains sequenced from one sample in a study of lymphopenia after photon versus proton radiotherapy. Assay used: immunoSEQ multiplex PCR; TCRdb lists only in-frame clones, some missing. The data hold more than 25,000 clones, with 85% to 90% observed a single time. The sample here was peripheral blood, taken from a patient treated with proton-based radiotherapy. These receptors were obtained from a woman aged 55-75 years with cholangiocarcinoma. Some clones in this sample may be carry-over from other donors' samples.

The chain combines TRBV18 with TRBJ2-2; D remains ambiguous. The CDR3 is made up of 19 amino acids. Germline assignment: CDR1 KGHSH and CDR2 LQKENI. Trimming removed 1 base at V and 0 bases at J, with 18 bases between. The CDR3 DNA reads as TGTGCCAGCTCACCACAGGCTGGCGCCCTGGCAGCGAACACCGGGGAGCTGTTTTTT. Its protein product is CASSPQAGALAANTGELFF. The variable domain in full, with the rest retrieved from reference TRBV18 and TRBJ2-2, is NAGVMQNPRHLVRRRGQEARLRCSPMKGHSHVYWYRQLPEEGLKFMVYLQKENIIDESGMPKERFSAEFPKEGPSILRIQQVVRGDSAAYFCASSPQAGALAANTGELFFGEGSRLTVL.

This clone has just one count. The chain employs TRBV7-9 and TRBJ1-1; unclear D gene. V shed 0 bases and J shed 5 bases, with 10 bases lying between them. Germline V lookup: CDR1 SEHNR, CDR2 FQNEAQ (reference sequence). The CDR3 covers 14 residues. Written as DNA, the CDR3 is TGTGCCAGCAGCTTAGCGCAGGAATTAACTGAAGCTTTCTTT. Translating gives CASSLAQELTEAFF.

The V call is TRBV7-8, the J call TRBJ2-5; no clear D gene. The CDR3 length is 13 residues. Trimming shortened V by 2 bases and J by 2 bases, and 6 bases separated the two germline ends. The germline CDR1 and CDR2 sequences are SGHVS and FQNEAQ. Here the CDR3 DNA reads TGTGCCAGCAGCTTACCCGGGCAAGAGACCCAGTACTTC. It yields the protein CASSLPGQETQYF.

V gene TRBV10-3 combines with J gene TRBJ2-4; the D gene could be TRBD1 or TRBD2 (6 bases each). The ends were cut back, 10 bases at V and 8 bases at J, with 15 bases in the middle. CDR3 length: 12 residues. Germline loops: CDR1 ENHRY, CDR2 SYGVKD. The CDR3, as DNA: TGTGCCACCGGGGGCAACGGGGACATTCAGTACTTC. Encoded protein: CATGGNGDIQYF.

This clone was found once. The junction does not match germline at one end; this may be a read error. This chain uses TRBV7-9 with TRBJ2-5; 8 nucleotides align to TRBD1. CDR1 is SEHNR, CDR2 FQNEAQ, per germline (reference sequence). The CDR3 totals 13 residues. CDR3 residues: CASSSRQGRSRDF. The CDR3 region has the DNA TGTGCCAGCAGCTCGAGACAGGGGCGCTCGAGAGACTTC.

This chain joins TRBV7-8 and TRBJ1-5, with 9 nucleotides matching TRBD1. V was pared by 4 bases and J by 4 bases, with 5 bases of the junction left unmatched. Germline CDR1 SGHVS, CDR2 FQNEAQ. This CDR3 region has 15 residues. The CDR3 region is CASSWHRGPNQPQHF. The CDR3 region has the DNA TGTGCCAGCAGCTGGCACAGGGGGCCTAATCAGCCCCAGCATTTT.

This clone is a singleton in its sample. The V and J genes are TRBV5-5 and TRBJ2-3; TRBD1 matches at 7 bases. The CDR3 covers 14 residues. Germline values: CDR1 SGHKS, CDR2 YYEKEE (reference sequence). V gave up 4 bases and J gave up 5 bases; unmatched junction bases: 7. The CDR3 DNA sequence: TGTGCCAGCAGCGCCGGGACAGTGAGAGATACGCAGTATTTT. As protein: CASSAGTVRDTQYF.

V and J are TRBV19 and TRBJ2-3; 9 bases are shared with TRBD2. Per the germline V gene, CDR1 is LNHDA and CDR2 is SQIVND (reference sequence). The CDR3 is made up of 14 amino acids. Germline trimming cut 7 bases from V and 3 bases from J; bases unmatched to any gene: 5. The CDR3 DNA reads TGTGCCAGTACGCGGGAGGGCCTAACAGATACGCAGTATTTT. Translated, it gives CASTREGLTDTQYF.

The chain is built from TRBV6-1 and TRBJ1-2; 7 nucleotides agree with TRBD1. Germline V gene sequence: CDR1 MNHNS, CDR2 SASEGT. The CDR3 length is 12 residues. Trimming took 7 bases from V and 8 from J; bases not matched to a gene: 7. As DNA, the CDR3 is TGTGCCAGCAAAACAGGGGTAATAGGCTACACCTTC. As protein: CASKTGVIGYTF.

In this sample, this clone turned up a few times. This rearrangement joins TRBV5-8 to TRBJ1-5, with no clear D. Germline loops: CDR1 SGHTS, CDR2 YDEGEE. The length of the CDR3 is 13 residues. Trimming pared 0 bases from V and 12 bases from J, leaving 13 bases between. CDR3 loop: CASSLVSLSDQHF. CDR3 sequence (DNA): TGTGCCAGCAGCTTGGTTAGCCTCTCCGACCAGCATTTT.

The chain recombines TRBV7-9 with TRBJ2-1; the D is unclear. This CDR3 region has 14 residues. CDR1 and CDR2 (germline): SEHNR, FQNEAQ (reference sequence). Trimming stripped 2 bases from V and 0 bases from J, with 5 bases between. The CDR3 loop is CASSLLSSYNEQFF. The CDR3 DNA is TGTGCCAGCAGCTTACTCTCCTCCTACAATGAGCAGTTCTTC.

V and J are TRBV10-1 and TRBJ2-7; 7 bases match TRBD2. CDR3 length: 14 residues. V trimming: 4 bases; J trimming: 6 bases; junction bases outside the gene matches: 9. Germline V gene sequence: CDR1 WNHNN, CDR2 SYGVQD (reference sequence). The CDR3 DNA follows: TGCGCCAGCAGTGGGCTAGCGGCTTACGGCGAGCAGTACTTC. It codes for CASSGLAAYGEQYF.

The chain carries TRBV25-1 and TRBJ2-3, with TRBD2 matching 9 bases. The CDR3 has 14 amino acids. CDR1 MGHDK and CDR2 SYGVNS come from the germline V gene. V lost 2 bases to trimming and J lost 3 bases; unmatched junction nucleotides: 0. The CDR3 sequence: CASSETSGTDTQYF. The CDR3 DNA reads TGTGCCAGCAGTGAAACTAGCGGGACAGATACGCAGTATTTT.

The genes are TRBV2 and TRBJ2-5; TRBD2 might be the D (6 bases). The V gene's germline CDR1 is SNHLY and CDR2 FYNNEI. V was trimmed by 6 bases and J by 5 bases, leaving 25 bases between them. This CDR3 region has 17 residues. CDR3 loop: CASRAVLAARLGETQYF. CDR3 DNA sequence: TGTGCCAGCAGAGCAGTACTAGCAGCCCGGCTCGGGGAGACCCAGTACTTC.

The chain uses TRBV7-8 and TRBJ1-1; weak D call: TRBD1 (5 bases). Germline assignment: CDR1 SGHVS and CDR2 FQNEAQ. Between the trimmed V and J ends, which lost 1 base and 7 bases, there was a span of 10 bases. This CDR3 is 13 amino acids long. The CDR3 coding sequence is TGTGCCAGCAGCTTAGGGACACCGTTTGAAGCTTTCTTT. It specifies CASSLGTPFEAFF.

This sequence joins TRBV6-6 and TRBJ1-5; D may be TRBD1 (5 bases). Germline CDR1 reads MNHNY; CDR2 reads SVGAGI (reference sequence). The CDR3 is made up of 12 amino acids. With 9 bases removed from V and 3 bases from J, the gap between germline ends came to 9 bases. DNA of the CDR3: TGTGCCAGTGGGACGGCCAATCAGCCCCAGCATTTT. Its protein is CASGTANQPQHF.

The chain links TRBV5-1 to TRBJ2-1; D is unclear. The germline gives CDR1 SGHRS, CDR2 YFSETQ. The CDR3 sequence is 13 residues long. V was shortened by 6 bases and J by 5 bases, with 12 bases between the two germline ends. DNA of the CDR3: TGCGCCAGCACGGTCGGAAGTAACAATGAGCAGTTCTTC. Its translation: CASTVGSNNEQFF.

The chain has TRBV2 and TRBJ1-5, with no clear D. Germline CDR1 is SNHLY and CDR2 is FYNNEI. The V end lost 6 bases, the J end lost 3 bases, and 15 bases lay between the germline ends. CDR3 length: 15 amino acids. The CDR3 protein is CASRWEGGSNQPQHF. The CDR3 region has the DNA TGTGCCAGCAGGTGGGAGGGAGGTTCCAATCAGCCCCAGCATTTT.

This clone was observed a few times. J is TRBJ1-2 and V is TRBV2; D not certain. V lost 0 bases, J lost 7 bases, and 3 bases lay in between. This CDR3 is 11 amino acids long. In germline, CDR1 is SNHLY, CDR2 FYNNEI. For the CDR3, the DNA is TGTGCCAGCAGTGAAGCGGGTGGCTACACCTTC. The encoded protein is CASSEAGGYTF. Full variable domain (missing parts from reference TRBV2 and TRBJ1-2): EPEVTQTPSHQVTQMGQEVILRCVPISNHLYFYWYRQILGQKVEFLVSFYNNEISEKSEIFDDQFSVERPDGSNFTLKIRSTKLEDSAMYFCASSEAGGYTFGSGTRLTVV.

V and J are TRBV5-1 and TRBJ2-3; maybe TRBD2 (5 bases). Trimming took off 0 bases at V and 4 bases at J, with 12 bases between the two ends. Germline-derived CDR1 and CDR2 are SGHRS and YFSETQ. This CDR3 is 15 amino acids long. As DNA, the CDR3 is TGCGCCAGCAGCTTGGGTAGCGATCGTCCAGATACGCAGTATTTT. It encodes CASSLGSDRPDTQYF.

This clone showed up just a few times. This chain uses TRBV5-1 with TRBJ2-2, with a possible D match to TRBD1 (6 bases). This CDR3 has 16 amino acids. V was trimmed by 0 bases and J by 6 bases, leaving 15 bases between them. Per germline, CDR1 SGHRS and CDR2 YFSETQ. CDR3 amino acids: CASSLVSRGRSGELFF. In DNA, the CDR3 is TGCGCCAGCAGCTTGGTTAGCAGGGGAAGATCCGGGGAGCTGTTTTTT.

The chain carries TRBV5-1 and TRBJ1-1; no firm D call. The CDR3 sequence is 13 residues long. Germline loops: CDR1 SGHRS, CDR2 YFSETQ. V was pared by 5 bases and J by 0 bases, with 8 bases between. CDR3 nucleotide sequence: TGCGCCAGCAGGGAACAGCTGAACACTGAAGCTTTCTTT. Its protein is CASREQLNTEAFF. Full variable domain (remainder filled in from reference TRBV5-1 and TRBJ1-1): KAGVTQTPRYLIKTRGQQVTLSCSPISGHRSVSWYQQTPGQGLQFLFEYFSETQRNKGNFPGRFSGRQFSNSRSEMNVSTLELGDSALYLCASREQLNTEAFFGQGTRLTVV.

The J gene is TRBJ2-7, the V gene TRBV7-9, with D possibly being TRBD1 (6 bases). The CDR3 runs to 13 residues. Trimming stripped 5 bases from V and 4 bases from J, with 12 bases between. Germline V gene lookup returns CDR1 SEHNR and CDR2 FQNEAQ (reference sequence). The CDR3 here is CASSPKDRYEQYF. The CDR3 coding sequence is TGTGCCAGCAGCCCCAAGGACAGATACGAGCAGTACTTC.

The chain recombines TRBV6-6 with TRBJ2-2; D may be TRBD2 (5 bases). The CDR3 runs to 16 residues. Trimming removed 2 bases at V and 2 bases at J, with 12 bases between. CDR1 and CDR2 (germline): MNHNY, SVGAGI (reference sequence). The CDR3 nucleotides are TGTGCCAGCAGTTACGGGCGCGGGCGTAACACCGGGGAGCTGTTTTTT. Its protein product is CASSYGRGRNTGELFF.

V usage is TRBV5-1 and J usage is TRBJ1-1; no definite D call. In germline, CDR1 is SGHRS, CDR2 YFSETQ. This CDR3 comprises 11 residues. The ends were cut back, 5 bases at V and 14 bases at J, with 16 bases in the middle. CDR3 DNA: TGCGCCAGCAGAACGGGCGGGGATCGCTTCTTT. It codes for CASRTGGDRFF.

This sequence joins TRBV18 and TRBJ2-7; D remains unclear. Germline loops: CDR1 KGHSH, CDR2 LQKENI. CDR3 size: 16 residues. V dropped 1 base and J dropped 3 bases, with 16 bases sitting between them. The DNA for the CDR3 is TGTGCCAGCTCACCACTAGGACCGGGTCTGGACTACGAGCAGTACTTC. This translates into CASSPLGPGLDYEQYF.

For the CDR3, the DNA is TGTGCCAGCAGCAGTCAAGGGACTTACAGCACAGATACGCAGTATTTT. Translation: CASSSQGTYSTDTQYF. The chain recombines TRBV11-1 with TRBJ2-3, with D possibly matching TRBD2 (6 bases). The CDR3 has 16 amino acids. V was trimmed by 5 bases and J by 0 bases, leaving 15 bases between them. CDR1 is SGHAT and CDR2 is FQDESV in the germline V gene (reference sequence).